This T cell receptor beta chain came from a study of blood T cell repertoires in COVID-19. Whole-study context: Nucleic acid was either cDNA or gDNA, and it came from T cells, B-cell-depleted T cells, or PBMCs.

The CDR3 is 15 residues long. V was pared by 5 bases and J by 6 bases, with 18 bases between. The germline CDR1 and CDR2 sequences are MRHNA and SNTAGT. The method was immunoSEQ multiplex PCR; TCRdb's version includes in-frame clones alone and lacks a portion of them. The profile shows 200,000 to 250,000 clones, roughly four fifths of them singletons. The clonotype originates from a middle-aged woman with acute or convalescent COVID-19. The specimen was peripheral blood. V gene TRBV6-4 combines with J gene TRBJ2-3; D is perhaps TRBD2 (5 bases). CDR3 nucleotides: TGTGCCAGCAGTCGTCAAGGGAGCCTTGGGGATACGCAGTATTTT. This gives the protein CASSRQGSLGDTQYF.